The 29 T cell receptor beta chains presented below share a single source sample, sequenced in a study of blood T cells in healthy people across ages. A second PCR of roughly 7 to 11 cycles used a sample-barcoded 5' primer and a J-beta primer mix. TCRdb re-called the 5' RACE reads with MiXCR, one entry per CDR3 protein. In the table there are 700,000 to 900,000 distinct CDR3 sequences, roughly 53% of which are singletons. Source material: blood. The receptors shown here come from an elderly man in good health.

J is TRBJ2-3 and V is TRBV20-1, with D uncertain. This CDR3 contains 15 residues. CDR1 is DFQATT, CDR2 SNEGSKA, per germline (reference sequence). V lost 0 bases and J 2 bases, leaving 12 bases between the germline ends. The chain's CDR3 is CSARDQELVTDTQYF. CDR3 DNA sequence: TGCAGTGCTAGAGATCAAGAACTGGTCACAGATACGCAGTATTTT.

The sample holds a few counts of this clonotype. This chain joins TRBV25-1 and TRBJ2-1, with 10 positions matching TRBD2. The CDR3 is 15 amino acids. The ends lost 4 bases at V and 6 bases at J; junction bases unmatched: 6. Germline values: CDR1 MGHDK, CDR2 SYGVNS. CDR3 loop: CASSGISGRANEQFF. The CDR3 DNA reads TGTGCCAGCAGTGGGATCAGCGGGAGGGCCAATGAGCAGTTCTTC. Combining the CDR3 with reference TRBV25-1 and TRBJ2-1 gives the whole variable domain EADIYQTPRYLVIGTGKKITLECSQTMGHDKMYWYQQDPGMELHLIHYSYGVNSTEKGDLSSESTVSRIRTEHFPLTLESARPSHTSQYLCASSGISGRANEQFFGPGTRLTVL.

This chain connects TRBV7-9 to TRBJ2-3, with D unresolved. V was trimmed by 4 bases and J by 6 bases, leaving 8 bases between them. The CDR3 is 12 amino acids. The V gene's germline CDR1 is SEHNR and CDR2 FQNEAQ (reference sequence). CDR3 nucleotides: TGTGCCAGCAGCTACACAGCCGATACGCAGTATTTT. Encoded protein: CASSYTADTQYF.

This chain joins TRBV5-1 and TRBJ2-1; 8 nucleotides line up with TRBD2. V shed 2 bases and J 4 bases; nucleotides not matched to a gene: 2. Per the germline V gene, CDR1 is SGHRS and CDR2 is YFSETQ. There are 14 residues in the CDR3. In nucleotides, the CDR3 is TGCGCCAGCAGCTTCAGCGGGAGATACAATGAGCAGTTCTTC. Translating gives CASSFSGRYNEQFF. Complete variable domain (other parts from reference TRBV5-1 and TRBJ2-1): KAGVTQTPRYLIKTRGQQVTLSCSPISGHRSVSWYQQTPGQGLQFLFEYFSETQRNKGNFPGRFSGRQFSNSRSEMNVSTLELGDSALYLCASSFSGRYNEQFFGPGTRLTVL.

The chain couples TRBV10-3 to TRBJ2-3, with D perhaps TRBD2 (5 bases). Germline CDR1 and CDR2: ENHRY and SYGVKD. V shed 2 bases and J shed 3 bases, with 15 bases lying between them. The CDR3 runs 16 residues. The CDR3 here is CAISESGRSATDTQYF. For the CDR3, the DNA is TGTGCCATCAGTGAGAGCGGACGGTCCGCAACAGATACGCAGTATTTT.

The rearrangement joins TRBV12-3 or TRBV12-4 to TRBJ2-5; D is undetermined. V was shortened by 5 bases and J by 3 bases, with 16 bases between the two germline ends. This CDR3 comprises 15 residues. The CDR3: CASSPPLGREETQYF. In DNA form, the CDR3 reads TGTGCCAGCAGTCCCCCCCTGGGTAGGGAAGAGACCCAGTACTTC.

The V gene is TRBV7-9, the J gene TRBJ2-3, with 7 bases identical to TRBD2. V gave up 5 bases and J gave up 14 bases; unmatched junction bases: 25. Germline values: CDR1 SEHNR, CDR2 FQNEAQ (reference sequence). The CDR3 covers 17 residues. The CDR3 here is CASSPGGLVRRHRYAYF. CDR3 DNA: TGTGCCAGCAGCCCGGGGGGACTGGTTAGGCGGCACAGATACGCGTATTTT.

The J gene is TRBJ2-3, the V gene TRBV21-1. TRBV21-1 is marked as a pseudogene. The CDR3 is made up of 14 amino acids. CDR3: CASSKETVTDTQYF. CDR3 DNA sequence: TGTGCCAGCAGCAAAGAAACAGTCACAGATACGCAGTATTTT.

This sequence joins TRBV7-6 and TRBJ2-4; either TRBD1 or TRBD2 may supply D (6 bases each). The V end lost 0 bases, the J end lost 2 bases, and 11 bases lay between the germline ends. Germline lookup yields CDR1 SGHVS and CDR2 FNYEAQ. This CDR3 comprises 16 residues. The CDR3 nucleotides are TGTGCCAGCAGCTTAGCGGGGGGCGCGACCAAAAACATTCAGTACTTC. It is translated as CASSLAGGATKNIQYF.

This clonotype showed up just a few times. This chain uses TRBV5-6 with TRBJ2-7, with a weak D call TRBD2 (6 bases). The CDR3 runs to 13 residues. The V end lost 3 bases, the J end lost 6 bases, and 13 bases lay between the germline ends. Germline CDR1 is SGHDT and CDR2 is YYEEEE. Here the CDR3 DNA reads TGTGCCAGCAGCTGGGGGTCCGGGAGCGAGCAGTACTTC. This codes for CASSWGSGSEQYF.

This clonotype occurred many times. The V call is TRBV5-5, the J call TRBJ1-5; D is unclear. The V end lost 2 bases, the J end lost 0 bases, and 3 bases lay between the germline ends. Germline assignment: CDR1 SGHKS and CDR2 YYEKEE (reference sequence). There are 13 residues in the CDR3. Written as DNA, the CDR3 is TGTGCCAGCAGCTTTGGTAGCAATCAGCCCCAGCATTTT. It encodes CASSFGSNQPQHF.

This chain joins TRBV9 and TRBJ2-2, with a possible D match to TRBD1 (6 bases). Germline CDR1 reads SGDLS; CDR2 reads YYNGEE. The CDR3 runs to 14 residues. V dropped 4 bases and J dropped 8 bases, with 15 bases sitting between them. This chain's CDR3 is CASSLTGLTGELFF. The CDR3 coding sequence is TGTGCCAGCAGCCTCACAGGGTTAACGGGGGAGCTGTTTTTT.

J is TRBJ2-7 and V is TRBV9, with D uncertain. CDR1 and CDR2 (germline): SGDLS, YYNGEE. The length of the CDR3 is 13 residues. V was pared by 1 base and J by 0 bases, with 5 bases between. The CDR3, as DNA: TGTGCCAGCAGCGTATCCAGCTCCTACGAGCAGTACTTC. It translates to CASSVSSSYEQYF.

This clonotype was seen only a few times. CDR3 DNA sequence: TGCAGCGTTGACAGGGAGGGAGCCTACGAGCAGTACTTC. Translating gives CSVDREGAYEQYF. The chain combines TRBV29-1 with TRBJ2-7, with 7 bases identical to TRBD2. In germline, CDR1 is SQVTM, CDR2 ANQGSEA. CDR3 size: 13 residues. V was pared by 3 bases and J by 2 bases, with 4 bases of the junction left unmatched.

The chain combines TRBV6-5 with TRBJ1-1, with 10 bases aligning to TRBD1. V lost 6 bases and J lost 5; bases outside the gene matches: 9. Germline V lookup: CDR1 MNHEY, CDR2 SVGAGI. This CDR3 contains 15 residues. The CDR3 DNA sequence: TGTGCCAGCAGGGATGAGACAGGGGGCTATACTGAAGCTTTCTTT. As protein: CASRDETGGYTEAFF.

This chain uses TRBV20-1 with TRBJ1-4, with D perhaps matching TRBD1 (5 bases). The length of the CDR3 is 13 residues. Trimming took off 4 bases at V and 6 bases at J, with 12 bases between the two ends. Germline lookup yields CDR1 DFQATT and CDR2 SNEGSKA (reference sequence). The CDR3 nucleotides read TGCAGTGCTATGCAGACAGCGGATGAAAAACTGTTTTTT. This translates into CSAMQTADEKLFF.

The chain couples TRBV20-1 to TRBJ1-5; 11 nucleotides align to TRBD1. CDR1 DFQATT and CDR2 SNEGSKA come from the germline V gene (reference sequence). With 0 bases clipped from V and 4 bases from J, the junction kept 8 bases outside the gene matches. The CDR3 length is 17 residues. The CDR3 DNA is TGCAGTGCTAGAGAGTACGGACAGGGGGCGTTGAATCAGCCCCAGCATTTT. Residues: CSAREYGQGALNQPQHF.

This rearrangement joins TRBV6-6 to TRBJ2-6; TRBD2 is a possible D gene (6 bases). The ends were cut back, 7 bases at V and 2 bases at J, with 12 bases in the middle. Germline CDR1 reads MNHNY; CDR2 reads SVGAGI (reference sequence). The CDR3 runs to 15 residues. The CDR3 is CASTSGVPGANVLTF. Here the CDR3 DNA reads TGTGCCAGCACCTCGGGGGTTCCTGGGGCCAACGTCCTGACTTTC.

CDR3 protein: CASRRGIEQYF. The CDR3 coding sequence is TGTGCCAGCCGGAGGGGAATCGAGCAGTACTTC. The chain carries TRBV6-5 and TRBJ2-7, with D perhaps TRBD2 (6 bases). V was cut by 8 bases and J by 6 bases, with 11 bases left in between. CDR1 is MNHEY and CDR2 is SVGAGI in the germline V gene. The CDR3 contains 11 residues.

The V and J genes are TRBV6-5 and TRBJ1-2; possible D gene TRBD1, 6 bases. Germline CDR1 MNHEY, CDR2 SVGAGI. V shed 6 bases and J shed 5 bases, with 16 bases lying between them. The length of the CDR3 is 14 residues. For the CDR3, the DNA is TGTGCCAGCAGCCGAAAACAGGGAGGGTATGGCTACACCTTC. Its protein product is CASSRKQGGYGYTF.

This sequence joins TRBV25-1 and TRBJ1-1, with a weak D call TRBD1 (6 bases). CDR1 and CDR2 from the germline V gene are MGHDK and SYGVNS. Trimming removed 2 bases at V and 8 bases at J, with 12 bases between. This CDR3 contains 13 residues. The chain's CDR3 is CASSELRQGEAFF. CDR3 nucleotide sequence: TGTGCCAGCAGTGAACTGCGCCAGGGGGAAGCTTTCTTT.

CDR3 sequence reads: CASSQVVYEQFF. In DNA form, the CDR3 reads TGTGCCAGCAGTCAGGTTGTCTATGAGCAGTTCTTC. This sequence joins TRBV12-3 or TRBV12-4 and TRBJ2-1; the D is unclear. The CDR3 extends over 12 amino acids. The ends were cut back, 5 bases at V and 8 bases at J, with 10 bases in the middle.

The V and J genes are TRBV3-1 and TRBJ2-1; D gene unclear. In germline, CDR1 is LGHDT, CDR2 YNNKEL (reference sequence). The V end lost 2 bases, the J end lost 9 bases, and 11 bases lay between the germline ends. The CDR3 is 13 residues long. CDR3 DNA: TGTGCCAGCAGCCAATGGACCTGGGGTGAGCAGTTCTTC. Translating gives CASSQWTWGEQFF.

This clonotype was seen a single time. Here the CDR3 DNA reads TGTGCCAGCAGCCACCCGCTAGGTGAGCAGTACTTC. Protein product: CASSHPLGEQYF. The chain recombines TRBV3-1 with TRBJ2-5, with unresolved D. In germline, CDR1 is LGHDT, CDR2 YNNKEL (reference sequence). This CDR3 has 12 amino acids. Trimming removed 3 bases from V and 11 bases from J, with 13 bases in between.

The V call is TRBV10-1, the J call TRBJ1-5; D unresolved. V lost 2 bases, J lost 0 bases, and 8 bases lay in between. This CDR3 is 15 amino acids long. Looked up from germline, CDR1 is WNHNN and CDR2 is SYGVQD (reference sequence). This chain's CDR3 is CASSEGSHSNQPQHF. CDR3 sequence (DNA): TGCGCCAGCAGTGAGGGAAGTCATAGCAATCAGCCCCAGCATTTT.

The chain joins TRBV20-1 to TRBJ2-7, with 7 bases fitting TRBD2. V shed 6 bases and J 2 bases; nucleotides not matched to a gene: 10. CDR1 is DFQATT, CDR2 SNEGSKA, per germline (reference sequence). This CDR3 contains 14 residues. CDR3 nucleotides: TGCAGTGCCCTCCTCGGCGGGAGTGCCTACGAGCAGTACTTC. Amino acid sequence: CSALLGGSAYEQYF.

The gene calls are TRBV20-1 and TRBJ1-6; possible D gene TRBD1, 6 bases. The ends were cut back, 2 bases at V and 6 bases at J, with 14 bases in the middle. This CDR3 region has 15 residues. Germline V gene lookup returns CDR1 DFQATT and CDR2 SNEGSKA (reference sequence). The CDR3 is CSARPGQRTNSPLHF. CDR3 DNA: TGCAGTGCTAGACCCGGACAGCGTACTAATTCACCCCTCCACTTT.

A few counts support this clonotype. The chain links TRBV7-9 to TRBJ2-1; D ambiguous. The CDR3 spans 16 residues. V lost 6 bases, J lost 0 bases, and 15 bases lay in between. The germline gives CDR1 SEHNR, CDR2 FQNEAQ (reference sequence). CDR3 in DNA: TGTGCCAGCAGGCCCCGGACCGGTATCTCCTACAATGAGCAGTTCTTC. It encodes CASRPRTGISYNEQFF.

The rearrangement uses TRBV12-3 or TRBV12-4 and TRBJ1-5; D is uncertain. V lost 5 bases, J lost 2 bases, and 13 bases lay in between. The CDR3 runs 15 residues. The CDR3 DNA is TGTGCCAGCAGTGATACACCGGCGGGCAATCAGCCCCAGCATTTT. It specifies CASSDTPAGNQPQHF.